These T cell receptor beta chains were read from a single sample in a study of beta chain features in type 1 diabetes. Clones were read by immunoSEQ multiplex PCR, and TCRdb kept only the in-frame ones, dropping some. The sample contains 350,000 to 400,000 clones, approximately 16% of which appear only once. The source material was naive CD4+ T cells from blood. The receptor set was obtained from a woman aged 18 to 35 in good health. Each CDR3 is given with its conserved first and last residue. A D gene is named only where the DNA matches it firmly. A clone size is listed for some rows: how often the clone was seen (once, few, many), or a class if it is expanded.

>TRBV9|TRBJ1-2|NA|few
TGTGCCAGCAGCGTAGCTACGGGACTTAACTATGGCTACACCTTC
CASSVATGLNYGYTF
>TRBV7-3|TRBJ1-4|NA|NA
TGTGCCAGCAGCTCCTCCCCGGCAGGAGGATATGAAAAACTGTTTTTT
CASSSSPAGGYEKLFF
>TRBV18|TRBJ1-2|NA|NA
TGTGCCACCCACTCCGGGGGATGGGATGGCTACACCTTC
CATHSGGWDGYTF
>TRBV19|TRBJ2-1|TRBD1|NA
TGTGCCAGTAGCCGGGGACAGGGGGCTACCTACAATGAGCAGTTCTTC
CASSRGQGATYNEQFF
>TRBV11-2|TRBJ2-1|NA|NA
TGTGCCAGCAGCTTAGGACTAGGCTCCTACAATGAGCAGTTCTTC
CASSLGLGSYNEQFF
>TRBV6-5|TRBJ1-2|TRBD1|NA
TGTGCCAGCACCGGGACAGGAACCCCTCGAGGCTACACCTTC
CASTGTGTPRGYTF
>TRBV5-4|TRBJ2-5|TRBD2|NA
TGTGCCAGCCTTCCAGCGGGAATACTTGAAGAGACCCAGTACTTC
CASLPAGILEETQYF
>TRBV30|TRBJ2-3|NA|few
TGTGCCTGGAGTGCGACAGATACGCAGTATTTT
CAWSATDTQYF
>TRBV15|TRBJ2-7|NA|few
TGTGCCACCAGCAGAGAAGGTACAGCGGTTCGATCTCAATTCTACGAGCAGTACTTC
CATSREGTAVRSQFYEQYF
>TRBV29-1|TRBJ2-3|TRBD2|NA
TGCAGCGTTGTCGGGAGGTTAGGGGCAGATACGCAGTATTTT
CSVVGRLGADTQYF
>TRBV9|TRBJ1-1|NA|NA
TGTGCCAGCAGCGCCTCATCCCGGGGAGGCACTGAAGCTTTCTTT
CASSASSRGGTEAFF
>TRBV15|TRBJ2-7|NA|NA
TGTGCCACCAGCAGAGAAACAGGGTCGACCTACGAGCAGTACTTC
CATSRETGSTYEQYF
>TRBV15|TRBJ2-1|NA|few
TGTGCCACCAGCAGGGCAGGGGTTCACTACAATGAGCAGTTCTTC
CATSRAGVHYNEQFF
>TRBV15|TRBJ2-7|TRBD2|NA
TGTGCCACCAGGAGCGGGAGGGCCCGTGAGCAGTACTTC
CATRSGRAREQYF
>TRBV9|TRBJ2-2|TRBD2|NA
TGTGCCAGCAGCGTAGCCCTAGCGGAGGCCACCGGGGAGCTGTTTTTT
CASSVALAEATGELFF